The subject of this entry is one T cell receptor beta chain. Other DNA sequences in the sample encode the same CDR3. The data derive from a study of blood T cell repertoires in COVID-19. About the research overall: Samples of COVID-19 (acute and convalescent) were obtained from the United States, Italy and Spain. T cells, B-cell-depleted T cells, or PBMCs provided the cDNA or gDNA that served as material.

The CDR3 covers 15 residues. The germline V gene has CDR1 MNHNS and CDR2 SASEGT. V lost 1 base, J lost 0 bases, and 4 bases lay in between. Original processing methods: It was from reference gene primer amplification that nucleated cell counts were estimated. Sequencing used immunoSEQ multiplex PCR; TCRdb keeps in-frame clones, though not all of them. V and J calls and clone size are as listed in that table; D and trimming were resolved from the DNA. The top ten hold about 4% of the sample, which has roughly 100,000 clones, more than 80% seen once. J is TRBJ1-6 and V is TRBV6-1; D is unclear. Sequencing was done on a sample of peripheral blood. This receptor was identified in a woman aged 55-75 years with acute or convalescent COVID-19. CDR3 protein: CASSEGSSYNSPLHF. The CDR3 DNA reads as TGTGCCAGCAGTGAAGGCAGCTCCTATAATTCACCCCTCCACTTT.